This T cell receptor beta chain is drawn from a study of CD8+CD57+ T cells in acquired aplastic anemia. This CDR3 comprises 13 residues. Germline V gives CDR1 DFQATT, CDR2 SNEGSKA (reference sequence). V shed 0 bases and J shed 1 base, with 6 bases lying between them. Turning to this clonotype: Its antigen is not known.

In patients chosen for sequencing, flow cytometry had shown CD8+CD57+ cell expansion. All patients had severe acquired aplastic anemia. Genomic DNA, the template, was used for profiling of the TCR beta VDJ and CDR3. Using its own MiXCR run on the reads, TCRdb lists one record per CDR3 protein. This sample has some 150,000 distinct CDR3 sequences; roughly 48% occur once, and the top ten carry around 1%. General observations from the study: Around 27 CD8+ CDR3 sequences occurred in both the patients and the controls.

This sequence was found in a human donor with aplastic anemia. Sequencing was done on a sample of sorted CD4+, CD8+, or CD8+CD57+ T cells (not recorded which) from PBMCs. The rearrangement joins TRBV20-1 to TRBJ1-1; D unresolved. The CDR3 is CSARDVRNTEAFF. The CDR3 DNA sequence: TGCAGTGCTAGAGATGTCAGGAACACTGAAGCTTTCTTT.